The next 18 T cell receptor beta chains were all read from a single sample in a study of regulatory T cells in long-lasting Graves disease. In building TCR beta libraries, iRepertoire HTBI primers were used together with Arm-PCR of CDR3 regions. From the multiplex PCR reads, TCRdb called clonotypes with MiXCR, one entry per CDR3 protein. The repertoire holds more than 400,000 distinct CDR3 sequences, with around 15% as singletons. Noted time point: newly diagnosed GD, antithyroid drugs for less than 3 months. Researchers made the TCR library from RNA that was extracted from PBMCs. This sample was also put to use in a study of T cells in Graves' hyperthyroidism and ophthalmopathy.

This specimen was peripheral blood mononuclear cells (PBMCs), taken at new diagnosis, from a patient treated with antithyroid drugs. The receptors derive from a man aged 40-50 years with Graves disease.

This clonotype was picked up many times. This chain uses TRBV7-9 with TRBJ1-4, with TRBD1 matching 11 bases. CDR1 SEHNR and CDR2 FQNEAQ come from the germline V gene (reference sequence). The CDR3 loop spans 15 amino acids. J was trimmed by 8 bases and V by 5 bases; bases with no gene match: 7. CDR3 nucleotides: TGTGCCAGCAGCCTCGGACAGGGGGCGAAGGAAAAACTGTTTTTT. Encoded protein: CASSLGQGAKEKLFF.

This clonotype was picked up many times. The chain joins TRBV2 to TRBJ2-1; TRBD2 agrees at 8 bases. After removal of 3 bases from V and 10 bases from J, the junction contained 11 bases not matched to a gene. CDR1 and CDR2 (germline): SNHLY, FYNNEI. This CDR3 is 15 amino acids long. In DNA, the CDR3 is TGTGCCAGCAGTGAGCGACTAGCGCCTGTGGTGGAGCAGTTCTTC. This gives the protein CASSERLAPVVEQFF.

This clonotype was picked up a small number of times. CDR3: CASSPSRQGRNGQYF. CDR3 in DNA: TGTGCCAGCAGCCCCTCTCGGCAGGGGAGGAACGGGCAGTACTTC. The chain couples TRBV5-4 to TRBJ2-7; D is possibly TRBD1 or TRBD2 (6 bases each). The germline CDR1 and CDR2 sequences are SGHNT and YYREEE (reference sequence). CDR3 length equals 15 residues. Trimming removed 4 bases from V and 9 bases from J, with 23 bases in between.

The CDR3 DNA sequence: TGCAGTGCCCCGGTGGTAATAGCGGGAGACTCCTACAATGAGCAGTTCTTC. Its translation is CSAPVVIAGDSYNEQFF. This chain uses TRBV20-1 with TRBJ2-1; 9 nucleotides align to TRBD2. The CDR3 runs 17 residues. Germline lookup yields CDR1 DFQATT and CDR2 SNEGSKA (reference sequence). V lost 6 bases to trimming and J lost 0 bases; unmatched junction nucleotides: 12.

The chain combines TRBV7-2 with TRBJ1-5; 8 nucleotides align to TRBD1. This CDR3 is 16 amino acids long. Unmatched junction bases numbered 10, after V lost 5 bases and J lost 4 bases. The germline CDR1 and CDR2 sequences are SGHTA and FQGNSA. CDR3 bases: TGTGCCAGCAGCCGAGACGCAGGGGGCTGGAATCAGCCCCAGCATTTT. Protein sequence: CASSRDAGGWNQPQHF.

This clonotype has a count of ten or more. The rearrangement joins TRBV2 to TRBJ1-1; D gene uncertain. Germline assignment: CDR1 SNHLY and CDR2 FYNNEI. V gave up 2 bases and J gave up 6 bases, with 7 bases separating them. The length of the CDR3 is 12 residues. In DNA, the CDR3 is TGTGCCAGCAGTGAAACGACCGCTGAAGCTTTCTTT. It translates to CASSETTAEAFF.

This clonotype was counted ten times or more. The J gene is TRBJ1-1, the V gene TRBV20-1, with 8 bases lining up with TRBD1. The CDR3 length is 13 residues. The germline CDR1 and CDR2 sequences are DFQATT and SNEGSKA (reference sequence). V shed 4 bases and J 7 bases; nucleotides not matched to a gene: 8. CDR3 residues: CSATSGGRGEAFF. The CDR3 DNA sequence: TGCAGTGCTACTTCAGGGGGCCGGGGTGAAGCTTTCTTT.

This clonotype was counted many times. The chain links TRBV7-9 to TRBJ2-4, with 11 bases lining up with TRBD2. The CDR3 consists of 16 residues. The ends lost 4 bases at V and 9 bases at J; junction bases unmatched: 11. From germline, CDR1 is SEHNR and CDR2 FQNEAQ (reference sequence). CDR3 sequence reads: CASSSKVAGGPRIQYF. CDR3 nucleotide sequence: TGTGCCAGCAGCTCGAAAGTAGCGGGAGGGCCCCGCATTCAGTACTTC.

In its sample, this clonotype was seen many times. V and J are TRBV5-1 and TRBJ2-7; no clear D. This CDR3 contains 12 residues. Germline loops: CDR1 SGHRS, CDR2 YFSETQ. Trimming stripped 2 bases from V and 5 bases from J, with 8 bases between. CDR3 sequence: CASSFWSDEQYF. The CDR3 DNA sequence: TGCGCCAGCAGCTTTTGGAGCGACGAGCAGTACTTC.

The J gene is TRBJ1-6, the V gene TRBV27, with D hard to call. The CDR3 totals 14 residues. Trimming shortened V by 5 bases and J by 4 bases, and 9 bases separated the two germline ends. Germline V gene sequence: CDR1 MNHEY, CDR2 SMNVEV (reference sequence). CDR3 loop: CASSPTDYNSPLHF. In DNA form, the CDR3 reads TGTGCCAGCAGTCCGACGGATTATAATTCACCCCTCCACTTT.

This clonotype was counted between two and nine times. The chain carries TRBV6-1 and TRBJ2-6; 7 positions match TRBD2. V shed 1 base, J shed 4 bases, and the junction held 7 bases outside the gene matches. From germline, CDR1 is MNHNS and CDR2 SASEGT. The CDR3 has 17 amino acids. The CDR3 DNA sequence: TGTGCCAGCAGTGAAGTCGCGGGAGTTGTCGGGGCCAACGTCCTGACTTTC. It codes for CASSEVAGVVGANVLTF.

This clonotype was found many times. The chain has TRBV30 and TRBJ2-7; 16 nucleotides align to TRBD2. The CDR3 spans 14 residues. V shed 2 bases, J shed 12 bases, and the junction held 7 bases outside the gene matches. Germline values: CDR1 GTSNPN, CDR2 SVGIG (reference sequence). The CDR3 DNA is TGTGCCTGGAGTTCCGGGACTAGCGGGAGGGCCGGGTACTTC. Translation: CAWSSGTSGRAGYF.

In this sample, this clonotype turned up many times. The chain employs TRBV7-9 and TRBJ2-1; no reliable D call. The CDR3 is made up of 11 amino acids. Deletions cut 1 base from V and 9 bases from J, with 4 bases between. From germline, CDR1 is SEHNR and CDR2 FQNEAQ (reference sequence). In DNA, the CDR3 is TGTGCCAGCAGCTTAGTCAGTGAGCAGTTCTTC. Its translation is CASSLVSEQFF.

There are many counts of this clonotype. This chain joins TRBV11-2 and TRBJ2-3, with 9 positions matching TRBD1. Trimming removed 3 bases from V and 4 bases from J; junction bases left unmatched: 5. CDR1 is SGHAT and CDR2 is FQNNGV in the germline V gene. CDR3 length equals 15 residues. The CDR3 DNA follows: TGTGCCAGCAGCTTCCGGGACAGGGTAGCAGATACGCAGTATTTT. Translated, it gives CASSFRDRVADTQYF.

This clonotype came up many times. The CDR3 DNA is TGTGCTAGTGGTTTGGCATCCCCGGGCAGGGCATACGAGCAGTACTTC. Encoded protein: CASGLASPGRAYEQYF. This sequence joins TRBV12-5 and TRBJ2-7, with D possibly matching TRBD1 (5 bases). With 1 base removed from V and 4 bases from J, the gap between germline ends came to 17 bases. The CDR3 has 16 amino acids. Per germline, CDR1 LGHNT and CDR2 FRNRAP.

This clonotype was seen many times. V is TRBV6-5 and J is TRBJ2-3, with D maybe TRBD2 (5 bases). Germline V gene data show CDR1 as MNHEY and CDR2 as SVGAGI. Deletions cut 2 bases from V and 4 bases from J, with 13 bases between. The CDR3 spans 15 residues. The CDR3 loop is CASSYVGDTADTQYF. The CDR3, as DNA: TGTGCCAGCAGTTACGTGGGAGATACAGCAGATACGCAGTATTTT.

The gene calls are TRBV7-8 and TRBJ1-5; maybe TRBD1 (5 bases). The CDR3 covers 17 residues. The V gene's germline CDR1 is SGHVS and CDR2 FQNEAQ. Trimming cost V 1 base and J 2 bases, with 15 bases left between them. The CDR3 DNA reads as TGTGCCAGCAGCTTAGAAGTGTGGGGGAGCGGCAATCAGCCCCAGCATTTT. Protein sequence: CASSLEVWGSGNQPQHF. Using reference TRBV7-8 and TRBJ1-5 for the parts outside the CDR3, the full variable domain is GAGVSQSPRYKVAKRGQDVALRCDPISGHVSLFWYQQALGQGPEFLTYFQNEAQLDKSGLPSDRFFAERPEGSVSTLKIQRTQQEDSAVYLCASSLEVWGSGNQPQHFGDGTRLSIL.

At least ten counts were recorded for this clonotype. The V gene is TRBV28, the J gene TRBJ2-5, with D possibly being TRBD2 (5 bases). Germline loops: CDR1 MDHEN, CDR2 SYDVKM. V was trimmed by 7 bases and J by 5 bases, leaving 14 bases between them. The CDR3 sequence is 13 residues long. The CDR3 coding sequence is TGTGCCAGCAATCACCCCCCGGGGGAGACCCAGTACTTC. Translating gives CASNHPPGETQYF.